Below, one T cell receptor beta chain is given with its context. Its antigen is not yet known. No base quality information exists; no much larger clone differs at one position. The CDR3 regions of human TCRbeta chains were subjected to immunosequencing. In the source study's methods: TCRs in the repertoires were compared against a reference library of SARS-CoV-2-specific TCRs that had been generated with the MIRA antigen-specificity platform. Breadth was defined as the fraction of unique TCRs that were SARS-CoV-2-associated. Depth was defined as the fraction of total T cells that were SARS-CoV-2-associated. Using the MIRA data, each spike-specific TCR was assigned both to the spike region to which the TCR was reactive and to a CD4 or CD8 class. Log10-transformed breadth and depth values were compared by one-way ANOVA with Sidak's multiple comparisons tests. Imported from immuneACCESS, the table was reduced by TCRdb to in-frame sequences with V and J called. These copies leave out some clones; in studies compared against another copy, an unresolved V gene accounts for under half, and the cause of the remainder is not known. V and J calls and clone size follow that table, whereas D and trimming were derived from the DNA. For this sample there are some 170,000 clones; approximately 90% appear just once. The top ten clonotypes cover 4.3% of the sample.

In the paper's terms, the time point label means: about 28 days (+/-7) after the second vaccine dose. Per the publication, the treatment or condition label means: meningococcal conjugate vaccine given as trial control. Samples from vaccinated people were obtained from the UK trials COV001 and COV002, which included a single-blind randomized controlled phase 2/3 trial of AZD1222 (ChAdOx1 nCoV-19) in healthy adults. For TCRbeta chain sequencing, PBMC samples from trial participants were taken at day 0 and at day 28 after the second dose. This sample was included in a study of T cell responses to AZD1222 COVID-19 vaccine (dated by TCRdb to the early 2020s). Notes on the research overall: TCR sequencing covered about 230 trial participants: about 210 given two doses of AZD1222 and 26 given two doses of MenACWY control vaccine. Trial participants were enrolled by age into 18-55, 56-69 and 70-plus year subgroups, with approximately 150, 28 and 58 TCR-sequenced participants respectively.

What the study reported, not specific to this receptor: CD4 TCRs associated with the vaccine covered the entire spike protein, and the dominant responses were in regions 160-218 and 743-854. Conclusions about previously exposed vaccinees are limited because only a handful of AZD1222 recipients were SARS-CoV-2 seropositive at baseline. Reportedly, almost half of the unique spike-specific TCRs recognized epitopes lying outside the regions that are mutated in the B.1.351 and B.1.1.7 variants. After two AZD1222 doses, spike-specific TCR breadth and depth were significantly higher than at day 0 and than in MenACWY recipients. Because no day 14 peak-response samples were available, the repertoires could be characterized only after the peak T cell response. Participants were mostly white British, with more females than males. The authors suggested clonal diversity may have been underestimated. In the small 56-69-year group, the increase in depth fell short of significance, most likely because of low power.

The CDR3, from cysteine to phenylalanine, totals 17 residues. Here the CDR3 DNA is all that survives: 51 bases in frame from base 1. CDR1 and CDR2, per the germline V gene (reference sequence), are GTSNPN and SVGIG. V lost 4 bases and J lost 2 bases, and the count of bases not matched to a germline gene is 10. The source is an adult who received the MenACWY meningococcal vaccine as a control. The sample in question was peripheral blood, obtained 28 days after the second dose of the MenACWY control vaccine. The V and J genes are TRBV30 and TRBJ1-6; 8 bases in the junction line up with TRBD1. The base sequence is TGTGCCTGGAAGAAGCAGGGGGCCCAACCCTATAATTCACCCCTCCACTTT. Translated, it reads CAWKKQGAQPYNSPLHF.